This TCR beta chain came from a study of blood T cells in healthy people across ages. This CDR3 is 17 amino acids long. Germline V CDR1 and CDR2: SGHNT, YYREEE (reference sequence). The authors ran a second PCR of about 7 to 11 cycles using a sample-barcoded 5' primer and a J-beta primer mix. Each cDNA molecule, via a template-switch adaptor with 12 random nucleotides, was tagged. TCRdb reprocessed the 5' RACE reads with MiXCR, giving one entry per CDR3 protein. Of roughly 680,000 distinct CDR3 sequences detected, around a fifth appear once; the ten largest clones hold roughly 3.7%. About this clonotype: The antigen is undetermined.

Findings and limits, study-wide: Long-lived and aged donors differed, with more naive CD4+ cells and higher diversity in the long-lived.

The sequencing sample was made of blood. The TCR comes from a man in his 70s in good health. The rearrangement joins TRBV5-4 to TRBJ2-7; 10 positions agree with TRBD2. The J call is in doubt because the DNA end fits TRBJ2-1 better. The CDR3 here is CASSLEALAGVRNEQFF. The CDR3 DNA sequence: TGTGCCAGCAGCTTGGAGGCGCTAGCGGGAGTCAGGAATGAGCAGTTCTTC.